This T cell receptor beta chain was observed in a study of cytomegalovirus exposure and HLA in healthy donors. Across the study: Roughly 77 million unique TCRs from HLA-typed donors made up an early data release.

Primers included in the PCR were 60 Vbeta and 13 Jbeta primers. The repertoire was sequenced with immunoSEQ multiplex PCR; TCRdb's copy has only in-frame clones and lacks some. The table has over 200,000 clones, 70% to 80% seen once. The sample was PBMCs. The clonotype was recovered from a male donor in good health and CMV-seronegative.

This CDR3 is CASSRTNNEQFF. The CDR3 DNA is TGTGCCAGCAGCCGGACTAACAATGAGCAGTTCTTC. The V gene is TRBV5-4, the J gene TRBJ2-1; D possibly corresponds to TRBD2 (6 bases). CDR1 is SGHNT, CDR2 YYREEE, per germline (reference sequence). Trimming left V 4 bases short and J 5 bases short, with 7 bases between. This CDR3 has 12 residues.